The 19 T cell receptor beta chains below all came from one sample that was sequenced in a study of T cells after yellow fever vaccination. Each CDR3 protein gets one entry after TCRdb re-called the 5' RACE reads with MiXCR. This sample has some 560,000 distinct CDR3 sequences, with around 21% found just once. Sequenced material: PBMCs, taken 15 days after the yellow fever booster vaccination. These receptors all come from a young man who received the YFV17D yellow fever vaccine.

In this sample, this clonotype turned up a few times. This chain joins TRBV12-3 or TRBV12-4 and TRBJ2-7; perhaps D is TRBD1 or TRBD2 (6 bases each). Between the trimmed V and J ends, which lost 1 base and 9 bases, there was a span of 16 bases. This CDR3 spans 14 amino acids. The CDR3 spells CASSLGLGGMGQYF. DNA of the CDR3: TGTGCCAGCAGTTTAGGTTTAGGGGGGATGGGGCAGTACTTC.

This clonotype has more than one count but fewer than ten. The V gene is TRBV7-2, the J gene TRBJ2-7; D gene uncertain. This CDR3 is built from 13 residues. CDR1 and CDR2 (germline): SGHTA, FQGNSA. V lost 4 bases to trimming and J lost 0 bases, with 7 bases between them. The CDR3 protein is CASSSMSSYEQYF. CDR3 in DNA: TGTGCCAGCAGCTCCATGAGCTCCTACGAGCAGTACTTC.

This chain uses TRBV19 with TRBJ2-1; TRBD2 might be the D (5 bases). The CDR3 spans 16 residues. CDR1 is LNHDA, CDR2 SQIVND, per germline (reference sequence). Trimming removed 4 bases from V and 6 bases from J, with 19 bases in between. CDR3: CASSNSSFIIRNEQFF. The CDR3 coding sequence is TGTGCCAGTAGTAACTCTAGCTTTATCATCCGCAATGAGCAGTTCTTC.

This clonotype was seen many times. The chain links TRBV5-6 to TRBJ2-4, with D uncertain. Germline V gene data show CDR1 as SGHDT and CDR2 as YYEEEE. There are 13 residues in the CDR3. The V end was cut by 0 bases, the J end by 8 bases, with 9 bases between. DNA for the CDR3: TGTGCCAGCAGCTTGGGAACGTCTGACATTCAGTACTTC. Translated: CASSLGTSDIQYF.

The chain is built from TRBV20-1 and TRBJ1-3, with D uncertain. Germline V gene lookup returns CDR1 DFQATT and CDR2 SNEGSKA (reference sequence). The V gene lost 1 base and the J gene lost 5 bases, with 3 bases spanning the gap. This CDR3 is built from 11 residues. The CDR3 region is CSARVRNTIYF. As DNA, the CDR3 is TGCAGTGCTAGAGTCAGAAACACCATATATTTT.

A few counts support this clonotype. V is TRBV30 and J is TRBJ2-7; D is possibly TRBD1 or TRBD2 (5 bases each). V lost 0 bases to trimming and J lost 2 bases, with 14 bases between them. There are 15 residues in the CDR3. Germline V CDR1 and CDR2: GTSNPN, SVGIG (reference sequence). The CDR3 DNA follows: TGTGCCTGGAGTGTTTGGGACCCTACGCCCTACGAGCAGTACTTC. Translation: CAWSVWDPTPYEQYF.

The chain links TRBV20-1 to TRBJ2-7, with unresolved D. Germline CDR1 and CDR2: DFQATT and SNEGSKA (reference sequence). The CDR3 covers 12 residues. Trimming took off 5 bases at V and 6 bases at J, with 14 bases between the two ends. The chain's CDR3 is CSAFPNPLEQYF. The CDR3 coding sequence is TGCAGTGCTTTCCCTAACCCCCTCGAGCAGTACTTC.

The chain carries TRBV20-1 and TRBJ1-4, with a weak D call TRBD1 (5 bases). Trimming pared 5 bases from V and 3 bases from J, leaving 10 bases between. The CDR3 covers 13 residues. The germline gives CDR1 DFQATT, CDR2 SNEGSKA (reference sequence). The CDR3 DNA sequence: TGCAGTGCTCCAGGGTCTTCTAATGAAAAACTGTTTTTT. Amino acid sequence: CSAPGSSNEKLFF.

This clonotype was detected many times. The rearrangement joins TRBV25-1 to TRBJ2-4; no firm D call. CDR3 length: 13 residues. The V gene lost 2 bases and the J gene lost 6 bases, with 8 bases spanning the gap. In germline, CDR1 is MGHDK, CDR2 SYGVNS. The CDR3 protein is CASSEGWGNIQYF. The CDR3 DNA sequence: TGTGCCAGCAGTGAAGGGTGGGGAAACATTCAGTACTTC.

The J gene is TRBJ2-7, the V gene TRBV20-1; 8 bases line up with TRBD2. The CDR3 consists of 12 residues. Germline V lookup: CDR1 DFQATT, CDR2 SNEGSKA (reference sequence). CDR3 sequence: CSQRELRNEQYF. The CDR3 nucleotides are TGCAGCCAGCGGGAGTTAAGAAACGAGCAGTACTTC.

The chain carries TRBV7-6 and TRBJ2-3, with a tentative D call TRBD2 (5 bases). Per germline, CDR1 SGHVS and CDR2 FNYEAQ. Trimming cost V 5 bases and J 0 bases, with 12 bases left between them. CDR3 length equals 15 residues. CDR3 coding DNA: TGTGCCAGCAGCCCCTTCCAGCGGAGCACAGATACGCAGTATTTT. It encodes CASSPFQRSTDTQYF.

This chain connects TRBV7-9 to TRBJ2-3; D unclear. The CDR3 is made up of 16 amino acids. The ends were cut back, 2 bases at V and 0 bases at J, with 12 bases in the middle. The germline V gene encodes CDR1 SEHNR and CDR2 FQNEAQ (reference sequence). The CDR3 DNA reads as TGTGCCAGCAGCTTATTTTGGGCAGGTAGCACAGATACGCAGTATTTT. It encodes CASSLFWAGSTDTQYF.

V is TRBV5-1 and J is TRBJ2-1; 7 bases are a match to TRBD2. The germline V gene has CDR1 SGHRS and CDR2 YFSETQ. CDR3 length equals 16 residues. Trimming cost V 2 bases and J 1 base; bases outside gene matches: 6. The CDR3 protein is CASSLMASGSYNEQFF. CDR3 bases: TGCGCCAGCAGCTTAATGGCTAGCGGTTCCTACAATGAGCAGTTCTTC.

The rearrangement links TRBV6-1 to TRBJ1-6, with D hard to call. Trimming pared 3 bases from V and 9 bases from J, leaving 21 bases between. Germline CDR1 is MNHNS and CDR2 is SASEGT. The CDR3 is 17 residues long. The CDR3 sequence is CASSDSNGADRLSPLHF. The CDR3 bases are TGTGCCAGCAGTGATTCTAATGGCGCGGACCGACTTTCACCCCTCCACTTT.

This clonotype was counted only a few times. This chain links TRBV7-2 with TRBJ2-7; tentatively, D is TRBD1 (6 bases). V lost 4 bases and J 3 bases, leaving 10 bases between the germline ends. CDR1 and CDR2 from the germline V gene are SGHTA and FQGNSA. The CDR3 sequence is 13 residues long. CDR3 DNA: TGTGCCAGCAGCTCTCGGACAGACTACGAGCAGTACTTC. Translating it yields CASSSRTDYEQYF.

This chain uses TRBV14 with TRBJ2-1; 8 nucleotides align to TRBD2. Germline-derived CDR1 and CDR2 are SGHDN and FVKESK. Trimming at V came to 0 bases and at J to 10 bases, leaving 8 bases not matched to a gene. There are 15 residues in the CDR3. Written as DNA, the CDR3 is TGTGCCAGCAGCCAAGAAAGACTAGCGACCGACGAGCAGTTCTTC. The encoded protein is CASSQERLATDEQFF. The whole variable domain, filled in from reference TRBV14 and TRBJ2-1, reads EAGVTQFPSHSVIEKGQTVTLRCDPISGHDNLYWYRRVMGKEIKFLLHFVKESKQDESGMPNNRFLAERTGGTYSTLKVQPAELEDSGVYFCASSQERLATDEQFFGPGTRLTVL.

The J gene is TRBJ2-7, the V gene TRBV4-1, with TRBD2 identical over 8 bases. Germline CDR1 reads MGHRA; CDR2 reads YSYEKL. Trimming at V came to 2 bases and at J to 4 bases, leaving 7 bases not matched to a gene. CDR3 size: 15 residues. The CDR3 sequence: CASSQFSGVKYEQYF. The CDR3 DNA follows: TGCGCCAGCAGCCAATTTAGCGGGGTGAAATACGAGCAGTACTTC.

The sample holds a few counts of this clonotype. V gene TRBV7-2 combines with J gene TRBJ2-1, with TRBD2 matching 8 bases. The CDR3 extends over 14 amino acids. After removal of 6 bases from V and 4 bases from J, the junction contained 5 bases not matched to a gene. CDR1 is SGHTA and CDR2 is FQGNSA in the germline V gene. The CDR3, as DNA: TGTGCCAGCAGGGCGGGGGGCGATTACAATGAGCAGTTCTTC. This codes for CASRAGGDYNEQFF. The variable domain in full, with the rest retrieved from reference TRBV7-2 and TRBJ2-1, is GAGVSQSPSNKVTEKGKDVELRCDPISGHTALYWYRQSLGQGLEFLIYFQGNSAPDKSGLPSDRFSAERTGGSVSTLTIQRTQQEDSAVYLCASRAGGDYNEQFFGPGTRLTVL.

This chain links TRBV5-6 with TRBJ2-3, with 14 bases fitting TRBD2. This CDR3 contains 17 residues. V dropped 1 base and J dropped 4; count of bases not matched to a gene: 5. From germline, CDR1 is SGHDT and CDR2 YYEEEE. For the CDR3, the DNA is TGTGCCAGCAGCTTGCCCGGGACTAGCGGGAGATCAGATACGCAGTATTTT. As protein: CASSLPGTSGRSDTQYF. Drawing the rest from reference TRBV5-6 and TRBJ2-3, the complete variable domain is DAGVTQSPTHLIKTRGQQVTLRCSPKSGHDTVSWYQQALGQGPQFIFQYYEEEERQRGNFPDRFSGHQFPNYSSELNVNALLLGDSALYLCASSLPGTSGRSDTQYFGPGTRLTVL.